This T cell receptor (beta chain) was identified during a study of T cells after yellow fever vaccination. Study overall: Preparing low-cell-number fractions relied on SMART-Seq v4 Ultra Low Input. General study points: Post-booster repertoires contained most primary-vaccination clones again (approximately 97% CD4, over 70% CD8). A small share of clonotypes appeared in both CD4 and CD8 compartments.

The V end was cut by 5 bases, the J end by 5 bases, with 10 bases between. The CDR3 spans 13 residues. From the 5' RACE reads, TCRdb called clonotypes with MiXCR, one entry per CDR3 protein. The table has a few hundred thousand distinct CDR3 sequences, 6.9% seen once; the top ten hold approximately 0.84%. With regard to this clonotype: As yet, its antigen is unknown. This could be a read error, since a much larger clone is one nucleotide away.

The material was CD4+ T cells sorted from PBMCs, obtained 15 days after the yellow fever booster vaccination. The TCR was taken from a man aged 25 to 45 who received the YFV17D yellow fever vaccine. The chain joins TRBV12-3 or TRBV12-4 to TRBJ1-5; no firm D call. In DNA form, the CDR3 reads TGTGCCAGCAGTGCGGACCGGTATCAGCCCCAGCATTTT. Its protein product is CASSADRYQPQHF.